The 22 T cell receptor beta chains below come from one sample, sequenced in a study of OX40 agonist ivuxolimab in advanced cancers. Libraries were prepared by immunoSEQ multiplex PCR; TCRdb keeps only in-frame clonotypes and omits some of them. The sample lists roughly 38,000 clones; roughly 80% were seen once. Sequencing used CD4+ or CD8+ T cells sorted from blood, obtained in a trial of the OX40 agonist ivuxolimab. The receptors shown here come from an adult with an advanced solid tumor such as melanoma, head and neck, liver or kidney cancer.

V gene TRBV4-3 combines with J gene TRBJ1-2, with D possibly matching TRBD1 (5 bases). The germline V gene has CDR1 LGHNA and CDR2 YSLEER. V lost 1 base to trimming and J lost 3 bases, with 15 bases between them. This CDR3 is built from 16 residues. CDR3 DNA: TGCGCCAGCAGCCAAGCAACCGGGACGGTGGACTATGGCTACACCTTC. Translating it yields CASSQATGTVDYGYTF.

The chain couples TRBV6-6 to TRBJ1-1; D is unclear. With 5 bases removed from V and 1 base from J, the gap between germline ends came to 8 bases. The germline CDR1 and CDR2 sequences are MNHNY and SVGAGI (reference sequence). The CDR3 contains 13 residues. For the CDR3, the DNA is TGTGCCAGCAGTCTTCATTCGAACACTGAAGCTTTCTTT. It encodes CASSLHSNTEAFF.

The table lists this clone with a count of one. The rearrangement links TRBV19 to TRBJ2-1, with 7 bases lining up with TRBD1. V shed 4 bases and J 5 bases; nucleotides not matched to a gene: 8. This CDR3 has 15 amino acids. Germline V CDR1 and CDR2: LNHDA, SQIVND (reference sequence). CDR3 bases: TGTGCCAGTAGTACCGAGGGGGCGAACAACAATGAGCAGTTCTTC. Its protein is CASSTEGANNNEQFF.

J is TRBJ1-1 and V is TRBV7-9; the match to TRBD1 covers 7 bases. After removal of 1 base from V and 3 bases from J, the junction contained 5 bases not matched to a gene. The length of the CDR3 is 15 residues. Germline V gene data show CDR1 as SEHNR and CDR2 as FQNEAQ (reference sequence). The chain's CDR3 is CASSLDGTDDTEAFF. CDR3 DNA sequence: TGTGCCAGCAGCTTAGACGGGACAGATGACACTGAAGCTTTCTTT.

CDR3 residues: CASSLAGEGYEQYF. CDR3 DNA sequence: TGTGCCAGCAGCTTGGCGGGGGAGGGCTACGAGCAGTACTTC. V is TRBV5-5 and J is TRBJ2-7; the match to TRBD2 covers 7 bases. V trimming: 0 bases; J trimming: 3 bases; junction bases outside the gene matches: 3. Per germline, CDR1 SGHKS and CDR2 YYEKEE (reference sequence). The CDR3 extends over 14 amino acids.

This chain joins TRBV5-6 and TRBJ1-2; 8 bases map to TRBD1. The V segment lost 2 bases and the J segment 7 bases; nucleotides outside the gene matches: 4. In germline, CDR1 is SGHDT, CDR2 YYEEEE. The CDR3 spans 13 residues. The CDR3 is CASSLTGGRGYTF. The CDR3 bases are TGTGCCAGCAGCTTAACAGGGGGTCGTGGCTACACCTTC.

In DNA, the CDR3 is TGTGCCAGCAGCTCGGGACTCAGCACAGATACGCAGTATTTT. Protein: CASSSGLSTDTQYF. The chain employs TRBV7-3 and TRBJ2-3; weak D call: TRBD2 (6 bases). Germline V lookup: CDR1 SGHTA, CDR2 FQGTGA. V was pared by 4 bases and J by 0 bases, with 8 bases between. CDR3 size: 14 residues.

J is TRBJ2-6 and V is TRBV4-3, with TRBD1 as a possible D gene (6 bases). In germline, CDR1 is LGHNA, CDR2 YSLEER. The CDR3 has 17 amino acids. Trimming pared 3 bases from V and 4 bases from J, leaving 16 bases between. Written as DNA, the CDR3 is TGCGCCAGCAGCCACAAAATACAGGGTGCCGGGGCCAACGTCCTGACTTTC. Its protein is CASSHKIQGAGANVLTF.

The rearrangement joins TRBV4-3 to TRBJ1-5; D is unclear. This CDR3 has 13 residues. V lost 0 bases and J 5 bases, leaving 5 bases between the germline ends. From germline, CDR1 is LGHNA and CDR2 YSLEER. CDR3 loop: CASSQDRHQPQHF. The CDR3 coding sequence is TGCGCCAGCAGCCAAGATCGCCATCAGCCCCAGCATTTT.

The chain couples TRBV11-2 to TRBJ1-5; 9 bases agree with TRBD1. Germline CDR1 SGHAT, CDR2 FQNNGV. The junction had 11 bases not matched to a gene; V was cut back by 5 bases and J by 6 bases. The CDR3 extends over 16 amino acids. CDR3 sequence: CASSTTGGRRGQPQHF. The DNA for the CDR3 is TGTGCCAGCAGCACGACAGGGGGACGACGCGGTCAGCCCCAGCATTTT. The full variable domain, rest sourced from reference TRBV11-2 and TRBJ1-5, is EAGVAQSPRYKIIEKRQSVAFWCNPISGHATLYWYQQILGQGPKLLIQFQNNGVVDDSQLPKDRFSAERLKGVDSTLKIQPAKLEDSAVYLCASSTTGGRRGQPQHFGDGTRLSIL.

This sequence joins TRBV19 and TRBJ2-5; D call uncertain. The CDR3 totals 13 residues. Germline CDR1 reads LNHDA; CDR2 reads SQIVND (reference sequence). Trimming cost V 4 bases and J 4 bases, with 10 bases left between them. The DNA of the CDR3 is TGTGCCAGTAGTACGGACGGATTAGAGACCCAGTACTTC. Protein: CASSTDGLETQYF.

V usage is TRBV7-6 and J usage is TRBJ2-7; D not certain. Deletions cut 3 bases from V and 0 bases from J, with 3 bases between. Germline-derived CDR1 and CDR2 are SGHVS and FNYEAQ. CDR3 length equals 12 residues. DNA for the CDR3: TGTGCCAGCAGCTTGAACTCCTACGAGCAGTACTTC. Its protein product is CASSLNSYEQYF.

The gene calls are TRBV4-3 and TRBJ2-2; a possible D gene is TRBD1 (6 bases). Trimming removed 3 bases at V and 5 bases at J, with 16 bases between. The germline V gene encodes CDR1 LGHNA and CDR2 YSLEER. The CDR3 consists of 16 residues. The CDR3 sequence is CASSQRYYTGTGELFF. In DNA, the CDR3 is TGCGCCAGCAGCCAGAGGTATTACACAGGGACCGGGGAGCTGTTTTTT.

This CDR3 is CASSKWGETQYF. In DNA form, the CDR3 reads TGTGCCAGCAGCAAGTGGGGCGAGACCCAGTACTTC. The chain couples TRBV9 to TRBJ2-5, with D possibly being TRBD1 (5 bases). CDR3 length: 12 amino acids. The germline V and J ends were trimmed by 4 bases and 5 bases, with 9 bases remaining between them. The V gene's germline CDR1 is SGDLS and CDR2 YYNGEE.

The V call is TRBV11-2, the J call TRBJ1-2; D not certain. Trimming took 2 bases from V and 2 from J, leaving 9 bases between them. CDR1 is SGHAT, CDR2 FQNNGV, per germline. CDR3 length: 14 amino acids. CDR3 in DNA: TGTGCCAGCAGCTTAACCGGGTACAACTATGGCTACACCTTC. Encoded protein: CASSLTGYNYGYTF.

V usage is TRBV6-6 and J usage is TRBJ1-5, with 8 bases fitting TRBD1. Germline trimming cut 2 bases from V and 5 bases from J; bases unmatched to any gene: 5. CDR1 is MNHNY and CDR2 is SVGAGI in the germline V gene (reference sequence). The CDR3 runs 15 residues. The CDR3 nucleotides are TGTGCCAGCAGTTACAACCGGGACAGGCATCAGCCCCAGCATTTT. This translates into CASSYNRDRHQPQHF.

The chain joins TRBV18 to TRBJ2-3, with 14 bases aligning to TRBD2. Germline V CDR1 and CDR2: KGHSH, LQKENI. The CDR3 covers 17 residues. After removal of 6 bases from V and 6 bases from J, the junction contained 11 bases not matched to a gene. The chain's CDR3 is CASSINPGLAGADTQYF. CDR3 DNA: TGTGCCAGCTCTATTAACCCGGGACTAGCGGGGGCGGATACGCAGTATTTT.

This clone was seen a few times. The rearrangement joins TRBV6-5 to TRBJ2-7; D could derive from TRBD1 or TRBD2 (5 bases each). This CDR3 contains 13 residues. V was shortened by 6 bases and J by 12 bases, with 21 bases between the two germline ends. The germline CDR1 and CDR2 sequences are MNHEY and SVGAGI. The CDR3 sequence is CASSDLHGAMTYF. CDR3 DNA sequence: TGTGCCAGCAGCGACCTCCACGGGGCTATGACGTACTTC.

The chain uses TRBV5-8 and TRBJ2-7; no clear D. The CDR3 contains 14 residues. Trimming stripped 0 bases from V and 3 bases from J, with 10 bases between. Germline V gene data show CDR1 as SGHTS and CDR2 as YDEGEE. Here the CDR3 DNA reads TGTGCCAGCAGCTTGGGTAGATCCCACTACGAGCAGTACTTC. This sequence encodes CASSLGRSHYEQYF.

V is TRBV4-2 and J is TRBJ1-4; D remains ambiguous. The CDR3 has 14 amino acids. The V gene's germline CDR1 is LGHNA and CDR2 YNFKEQ. V was shortened by 1 base and J by 10 bases, with 13 bases between the two germline ends. The CDR3 coding sequence is TGTGCCAGCAGCCAAGGGACTATTGAAGGAAAACTGTTTTTT. This sequence encodes CASSQGTIEGKLFF.

This chain connects TRBV7-6 to TRBJ1-4; 7 bases are shared with TRBD1. Germline V gives CDR1 SGHVS, CDR2 FNYEAQ. V shed 6 bases, J shed 5 bases, and the junction held 9 bases outside the gene matches. The CDR3 runs 15 residues. CDR3 residues: CASRPTGQKNEKLFF. DNA of the CDR3: TGTGCCAGCAGACCCACGGGACAGAAAAATGAAAAACTGTTTTTT.

The rearrangement joins TRBV7-9 to TRBJ2-7; TRBD1 is a possible D gene (6 bases). Germline assignment: CDR1 SEHNR and CDR2 FQNEAQ (reference sequence). Trimming pared 2 bases from V and 6 bases from J, leaving 17 bases between. The CDR3 consists of 15 residues. The CDR3 region is CASSLQGTSGREQYF. As DNA, the CDR3 is TGTGCCAGCAGCTTACAGGGGACCTCGGGACGCGAGCAGTACTTC.